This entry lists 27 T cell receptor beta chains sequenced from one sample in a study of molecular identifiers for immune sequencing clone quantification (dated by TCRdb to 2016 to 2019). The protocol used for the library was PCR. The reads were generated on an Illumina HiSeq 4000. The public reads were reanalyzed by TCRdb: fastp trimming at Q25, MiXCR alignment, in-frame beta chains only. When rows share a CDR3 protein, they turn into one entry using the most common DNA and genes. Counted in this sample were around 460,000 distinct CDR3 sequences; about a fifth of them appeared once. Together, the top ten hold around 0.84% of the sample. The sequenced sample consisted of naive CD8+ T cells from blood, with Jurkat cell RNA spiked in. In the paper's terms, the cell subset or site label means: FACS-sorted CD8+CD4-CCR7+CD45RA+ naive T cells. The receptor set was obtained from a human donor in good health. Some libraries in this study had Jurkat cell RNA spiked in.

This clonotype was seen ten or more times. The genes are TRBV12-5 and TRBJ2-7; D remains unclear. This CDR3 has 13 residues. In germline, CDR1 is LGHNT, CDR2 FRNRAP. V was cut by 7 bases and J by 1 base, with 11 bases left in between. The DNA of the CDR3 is TGTGCTAGTGCCCCGTACCTATCCTACGAGCAGTACTTC. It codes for CASAPYLSYEQYF.

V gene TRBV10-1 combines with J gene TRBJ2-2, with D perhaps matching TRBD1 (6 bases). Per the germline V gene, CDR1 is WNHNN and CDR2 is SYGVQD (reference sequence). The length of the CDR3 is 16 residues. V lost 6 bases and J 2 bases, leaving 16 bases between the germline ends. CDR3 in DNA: TGCGCCAGCAGCCCCAACTGGGGGCACAACACCGGGGAGCTGTTTTTT. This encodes CASSPNWGHNTGELFF.

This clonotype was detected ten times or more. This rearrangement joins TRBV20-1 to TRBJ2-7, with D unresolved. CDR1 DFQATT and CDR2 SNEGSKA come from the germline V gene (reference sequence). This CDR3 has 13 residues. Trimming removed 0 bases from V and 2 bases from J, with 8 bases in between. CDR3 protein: CSARERQAYEQYF. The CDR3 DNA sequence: TGCAGTGCTAGAGAAAGGCAGGCCTACGAGCAGTACTTC.

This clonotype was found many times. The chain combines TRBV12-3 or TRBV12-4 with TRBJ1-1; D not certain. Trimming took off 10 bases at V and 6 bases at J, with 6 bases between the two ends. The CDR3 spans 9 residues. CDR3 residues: CATGPEAFF. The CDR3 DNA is TGTGCCACCGGACCTGAAGCTTTCTTT.

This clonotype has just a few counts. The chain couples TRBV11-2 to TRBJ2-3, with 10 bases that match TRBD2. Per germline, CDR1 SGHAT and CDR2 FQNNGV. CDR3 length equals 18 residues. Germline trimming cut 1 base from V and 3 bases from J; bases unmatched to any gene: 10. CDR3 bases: TGTGCCAGCAGCTTAGTAGCGAGCGGGGGGGCGTGGACAGATACGCAGTATTTT. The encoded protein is CASSLVASGGAWTDTQYF.

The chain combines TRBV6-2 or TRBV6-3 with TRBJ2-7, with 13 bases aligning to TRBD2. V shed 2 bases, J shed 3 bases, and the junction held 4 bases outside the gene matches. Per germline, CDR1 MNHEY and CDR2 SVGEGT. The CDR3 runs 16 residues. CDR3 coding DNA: TGTGCCAGCAGTTACGGGACTAGCGGGACAAACTACGAGCAGTACTTC. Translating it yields CASSYGTSGTNYEQYF.

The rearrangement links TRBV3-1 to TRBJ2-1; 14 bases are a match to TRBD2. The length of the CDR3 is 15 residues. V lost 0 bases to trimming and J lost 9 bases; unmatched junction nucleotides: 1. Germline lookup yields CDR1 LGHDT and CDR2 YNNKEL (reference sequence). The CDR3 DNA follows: TGTGCCAGCAGCCAAGAGGGACTAGCGGGAGTTGAGCAGTTCTTC. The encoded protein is CASSQEGLAGVEQFF.

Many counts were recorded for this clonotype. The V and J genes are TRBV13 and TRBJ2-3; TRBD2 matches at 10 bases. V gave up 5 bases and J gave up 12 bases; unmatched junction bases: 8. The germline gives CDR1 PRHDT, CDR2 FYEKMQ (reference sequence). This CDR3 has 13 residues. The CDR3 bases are TGTGCCAGCAGCGAGGTCAGCGGGAGGGTTCAGTATTTT. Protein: CASSEVSGRVQYF.

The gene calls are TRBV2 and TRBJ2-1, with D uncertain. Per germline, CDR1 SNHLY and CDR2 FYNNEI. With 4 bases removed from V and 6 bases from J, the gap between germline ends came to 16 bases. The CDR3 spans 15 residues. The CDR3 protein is CASSVGLSPINEQFF. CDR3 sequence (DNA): TGTGCCAGCAGTGTCGGTCTATCACCAATCAATGAGCAGTTCTTC.

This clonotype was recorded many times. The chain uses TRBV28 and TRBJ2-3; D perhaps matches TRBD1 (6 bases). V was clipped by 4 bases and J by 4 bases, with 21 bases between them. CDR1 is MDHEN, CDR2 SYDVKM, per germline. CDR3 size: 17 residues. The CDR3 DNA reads TGTGCCAGCAGTTCTACCTGGGACAAGTCGGGCGCAGATACGCAGTATTTT. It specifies CASSSTWDKSGADTQYF. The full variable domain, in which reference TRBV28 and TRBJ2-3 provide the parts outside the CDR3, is DVKVTQSSRYLVKRTGEKVFLECVQDMDHENMFWYRQDPGLGLRLIYFSYDVKMKEKGDIPEGYSVSREKKERFSLILESASTNQTSMYLCASSSTWDKSGADTQYFGPGTRLTVL.

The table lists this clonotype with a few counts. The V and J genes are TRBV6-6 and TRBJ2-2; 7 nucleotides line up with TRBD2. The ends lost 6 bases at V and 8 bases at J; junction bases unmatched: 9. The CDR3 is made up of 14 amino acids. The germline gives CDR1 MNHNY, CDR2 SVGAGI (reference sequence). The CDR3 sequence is CASRGGSSFGELFF. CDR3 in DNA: TGTGCCAGCAGGGGCGGGAGTAGTTTTGGGGAGCTGTTTTTT.

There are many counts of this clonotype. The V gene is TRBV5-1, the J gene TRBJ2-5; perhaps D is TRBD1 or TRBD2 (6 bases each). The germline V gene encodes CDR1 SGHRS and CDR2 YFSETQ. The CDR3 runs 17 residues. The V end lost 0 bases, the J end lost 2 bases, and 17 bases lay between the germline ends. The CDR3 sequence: CASSLAGGQVQQETQYF. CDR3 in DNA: TGCGCCAGCAGCTTGGCCGGGGGCCAGGTCCAGCAAGAGACCCAGTACTTC.

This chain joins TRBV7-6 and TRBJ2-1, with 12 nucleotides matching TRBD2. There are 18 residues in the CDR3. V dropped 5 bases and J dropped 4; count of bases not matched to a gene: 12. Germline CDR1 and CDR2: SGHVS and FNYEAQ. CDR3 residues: CASSVEIGLAGYYNEQFF. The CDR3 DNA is TGTGCCAGCAGCGTAGAAATCGGACTAGCGGGGTATTACAATGAGCAGTTCTTC. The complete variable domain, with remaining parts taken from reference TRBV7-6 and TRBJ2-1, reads GAGVSQSPRYKVTKRGQDVALRCDPISGHVSLYWYRQALGQGPEFLTYFNYEAQQDKSGLPNDRFSAERPEGSISTLTIQRTEQRDSAMYRCASSVEIGLAGYYNEQFFGPGTRLTVL.

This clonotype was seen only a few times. In DNA form, the CDR3 reads TGCGCCAGCAGCCAAGATGCTGCGGGGGCCTTCTATGGCTACACCTTC. Translation gives CASSQDAAGAFYGYTF. The gene calls are TRBV4-3 and TRBJ1-2, with D tentatively TRBD1 (6 bases). Trimming cost V 0 bases and J 4 bases, with 15 bases left between them. Germline CDR1 is LGHNA and CDR2 is YSLEER. The CDR3 is 16 residues long.

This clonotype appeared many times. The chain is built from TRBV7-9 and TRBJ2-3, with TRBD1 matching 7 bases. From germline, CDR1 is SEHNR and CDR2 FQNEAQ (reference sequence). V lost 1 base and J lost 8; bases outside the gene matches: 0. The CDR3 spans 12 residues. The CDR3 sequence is CASSLGDSTQYF. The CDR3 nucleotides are TGTGCCAGCAGCTTAGGGGACAGTACGCAGTATTTT.

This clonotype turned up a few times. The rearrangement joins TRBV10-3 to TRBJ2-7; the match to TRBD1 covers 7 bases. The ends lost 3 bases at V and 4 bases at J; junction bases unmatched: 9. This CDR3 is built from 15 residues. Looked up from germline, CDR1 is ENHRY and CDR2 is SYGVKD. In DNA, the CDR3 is TGTGCCATCAGTGATGTGGGACAGAGTTCGTACGAGCAGTACTTC. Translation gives CAISDVGQSSYEQYF.

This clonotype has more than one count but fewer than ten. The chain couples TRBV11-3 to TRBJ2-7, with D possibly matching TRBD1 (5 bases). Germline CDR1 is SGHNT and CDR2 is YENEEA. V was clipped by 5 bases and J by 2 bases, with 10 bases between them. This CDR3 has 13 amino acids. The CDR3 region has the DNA TGTGCCAGCAGCAAAGGGGCCACCTACGAGCAGTACTTC. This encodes CASSKGATYEQYF.

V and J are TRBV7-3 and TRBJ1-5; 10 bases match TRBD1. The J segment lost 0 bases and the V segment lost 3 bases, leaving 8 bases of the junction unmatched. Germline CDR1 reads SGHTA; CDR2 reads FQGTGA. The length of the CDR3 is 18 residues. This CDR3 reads CASSFTGQGEYSNQPQHF. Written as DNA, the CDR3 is TGTGCCAGCAGCTTCACCGGACAGGGGGAGTATAGCAATCAGCCCCAGCATTTT.

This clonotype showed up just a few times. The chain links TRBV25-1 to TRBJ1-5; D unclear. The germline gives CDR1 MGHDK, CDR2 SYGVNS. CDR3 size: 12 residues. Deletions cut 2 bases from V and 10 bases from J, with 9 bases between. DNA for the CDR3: TGTGCCAGCAGTGAAGGTATAGGTCCCCAGCATTTT. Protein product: CASSEGIGPQHF.

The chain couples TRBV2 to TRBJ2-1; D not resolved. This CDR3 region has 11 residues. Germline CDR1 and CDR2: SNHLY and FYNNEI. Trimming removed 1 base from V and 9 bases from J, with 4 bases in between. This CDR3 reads CASSEVLEQFF. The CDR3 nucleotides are TGTGCCAGCAGTGAAGTCCTTGAGCAGTTCTTC.

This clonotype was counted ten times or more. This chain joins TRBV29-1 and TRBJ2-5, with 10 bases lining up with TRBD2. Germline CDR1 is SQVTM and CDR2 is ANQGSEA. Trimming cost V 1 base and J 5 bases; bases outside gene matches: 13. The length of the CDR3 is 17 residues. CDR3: CSVEGNLAGAAGETQYF. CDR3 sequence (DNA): TGCAGCGTTGAAGGGAATCTAGCGGGAGCGGCGGGGGAGACCCAGTACTTC.

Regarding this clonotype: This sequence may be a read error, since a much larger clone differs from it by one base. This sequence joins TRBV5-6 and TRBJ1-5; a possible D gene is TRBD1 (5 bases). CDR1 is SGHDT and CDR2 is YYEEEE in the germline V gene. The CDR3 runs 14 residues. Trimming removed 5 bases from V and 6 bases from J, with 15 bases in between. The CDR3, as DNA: TGTGCCAGCAGTCTTCGACAGAGACTTCAGCCCCAGCATTTT. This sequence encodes CASSLRQRLQPQHF.

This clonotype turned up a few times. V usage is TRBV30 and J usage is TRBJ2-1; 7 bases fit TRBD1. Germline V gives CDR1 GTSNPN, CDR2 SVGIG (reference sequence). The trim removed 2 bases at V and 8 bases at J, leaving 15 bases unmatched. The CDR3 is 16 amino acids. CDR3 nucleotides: TGTGCCTGGAGTCCTCCTTTGAGACAGGGAGTCGATGAGCAGTTCTTC. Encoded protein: CAWSPPLRQGVDEQFF.

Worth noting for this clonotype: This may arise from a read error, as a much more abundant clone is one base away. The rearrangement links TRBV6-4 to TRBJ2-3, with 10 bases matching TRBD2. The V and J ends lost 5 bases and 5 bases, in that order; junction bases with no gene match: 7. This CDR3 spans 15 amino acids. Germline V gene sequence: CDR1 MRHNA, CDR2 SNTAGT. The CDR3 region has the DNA TGTGCCAGCAGTAACGAACTAGCGGGACGAGATACGCAGTATTTT. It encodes CASSNELAGRDTQYF.

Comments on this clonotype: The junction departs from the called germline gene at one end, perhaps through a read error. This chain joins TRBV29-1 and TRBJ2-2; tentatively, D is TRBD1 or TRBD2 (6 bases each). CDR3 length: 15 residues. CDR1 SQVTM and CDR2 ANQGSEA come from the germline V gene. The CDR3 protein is CSVERGDSNAGELFF. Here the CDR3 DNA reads TGCAGCGTTGAAAGGGGGGACTCGAACGCCGGGGAGCTGTTTTTT.

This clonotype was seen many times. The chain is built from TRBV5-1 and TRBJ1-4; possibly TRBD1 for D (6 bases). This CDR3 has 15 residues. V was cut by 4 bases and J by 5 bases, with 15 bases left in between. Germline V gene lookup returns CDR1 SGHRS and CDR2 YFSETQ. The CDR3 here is CASSSRGGLNEKLFF. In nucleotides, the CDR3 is TGCGCCAGCAGCAGTCGGGGGGGCCTAAATGAAAAACTGTTTTTT.

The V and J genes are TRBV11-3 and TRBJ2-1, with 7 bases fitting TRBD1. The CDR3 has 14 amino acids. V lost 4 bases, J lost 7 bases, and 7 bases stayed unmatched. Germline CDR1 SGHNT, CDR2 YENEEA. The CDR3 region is CASSSGTAGNEQFF. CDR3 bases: TGTGCCAGCAGCTCCGGGACAGCTGGGAATGAGCAGTTCTTC.